This TCR beta chain was captured by sequencing in a study of T cells in localized non-small cell lung cancer. Trimming left V 6 bases short and J 5 bases short, with 28 bases between. There are 19 residues in the CDR3. The germline CDR1 and CDR2 sequences are WNHNN and SYGVQD (reference sequence). Some clones are missing from TCRdb's copy, which holds only in-frame ones; the method was immunoSEQ multiplex PCR. The table lists more than 45,000 clones, 77% of them singletons. The sequenced sample was peripheral blood, obtained before any cancer treatment. The sequence came from a man aged 35 to 70 with stage I squamous cell lung carcinoma. V is TRBV10-1 and J is TRBJ2-2; maybe TRBD1 (5 bases). The CDR3 region is CASRFKTWDWAGRTGELFF. In nucleotides, the CDR3 is TGCGCCAGCAGATTTAAGACCTGGGATTGGGCAGGGCGGACCGGGGAGCTGTTTTTT.